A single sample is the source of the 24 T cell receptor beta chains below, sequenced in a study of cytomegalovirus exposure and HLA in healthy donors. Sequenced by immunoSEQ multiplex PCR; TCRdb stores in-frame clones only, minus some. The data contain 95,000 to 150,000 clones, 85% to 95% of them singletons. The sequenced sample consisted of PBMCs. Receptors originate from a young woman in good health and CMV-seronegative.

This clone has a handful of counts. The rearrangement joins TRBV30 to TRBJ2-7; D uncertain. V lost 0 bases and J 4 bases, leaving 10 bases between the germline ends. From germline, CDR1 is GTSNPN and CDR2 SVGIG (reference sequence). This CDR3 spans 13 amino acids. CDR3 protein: CAWSVIKEYEQYF. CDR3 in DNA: TGTGCCTGGAGTGTTATTAAGGAGTACGAGCAGTACTTC.

The CDR3 loop is CASSPRETQYF. CDR3 nucleotides: TGTGCCAGCAGCCCGAGAGAGACCCAGTACTTC. This chain joins TRBV2 and TRBJ2-5; D is unclear. There are 11 residues in the CDR3. The V end was cut by 6 bases, the J end by 4 bases, with 6 bases between. Germline lookup yields CDR1 SNHLY and CDR2 FYNNEI.

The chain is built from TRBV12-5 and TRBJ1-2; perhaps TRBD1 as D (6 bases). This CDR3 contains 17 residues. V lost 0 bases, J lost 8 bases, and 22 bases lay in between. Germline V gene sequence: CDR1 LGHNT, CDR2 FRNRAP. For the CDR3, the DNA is TGTGCTAGTGGTTTGGTACCCCCCTCAGACAGGTTCATCGGCTACACCTTC. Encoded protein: CASGLVPPSDRFIGYTF.

CDR3 bases: TGTGCCAGCAGCGCATTCGGGAATCAGCAGTTCTTC. It translates to CASSAFGNQQFF. V gene TRBV5-6 combines with J gene TRBJ2-1; a possible D gene is TRBD2 (5 bases). V was clipped by 4 bases and J by 11 bases, with 13 bases between them. Germline CDR1 reads SGHDT; CDR2 reads YYEEEE. CDR3 length: 12 amino acids.

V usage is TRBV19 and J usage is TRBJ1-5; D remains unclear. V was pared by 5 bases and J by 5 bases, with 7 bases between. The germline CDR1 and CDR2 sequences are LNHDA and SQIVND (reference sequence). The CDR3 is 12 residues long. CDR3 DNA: TGTGCCAGTAGTGACGAGGATCAGCCCCAGCATTTT. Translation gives CASSDEDQPQHF.

The chain's CDR3 is CASRTEGGTYEQYF. DNA of the CDR3: TGTGCCAGCAGAACGGAGGGGGGGACCTACGAGCAGTACTTC. The chain employs TRBV6-6 and TRBJ2-7, with D possibly matching TRBD2 (7 bases). Trimming shortened V by 6 bases and J by 2 bases, and 14 bases separated the two germline ends. CDR1 and CDR2 from the germline V gene are MNHNY and SVGAGI (reference sequence). The CDR3 is made up of 14 amino acids.

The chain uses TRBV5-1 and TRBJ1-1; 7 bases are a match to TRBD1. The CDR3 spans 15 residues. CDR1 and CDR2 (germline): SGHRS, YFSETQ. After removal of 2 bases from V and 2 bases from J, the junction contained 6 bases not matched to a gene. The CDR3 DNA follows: TGCGCCAGCAGCTTTGAAGGGGGCGTAAACACTGAAGCTTTCTTT. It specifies CASSFEGGVNTEAFF. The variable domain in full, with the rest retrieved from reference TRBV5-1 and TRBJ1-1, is KAGVTQTPRYLIKTRGQQVTLSCSPISGHRSVSWYQQTPGQGLQFLFEYFSETQRNKGNFPGRFSGRQFSNSRSEMNVSTLELGDSALYLCASSFEGGVNTEAFFGQGTRLTVV.

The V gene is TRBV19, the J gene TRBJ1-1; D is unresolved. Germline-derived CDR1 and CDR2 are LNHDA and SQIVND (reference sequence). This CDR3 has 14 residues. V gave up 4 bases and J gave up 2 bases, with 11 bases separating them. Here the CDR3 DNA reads TGTGCCAGTAGTACCAAACACCACAACACTGAAGCTTTCTTT. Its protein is CASSTKHHNTEAFF.

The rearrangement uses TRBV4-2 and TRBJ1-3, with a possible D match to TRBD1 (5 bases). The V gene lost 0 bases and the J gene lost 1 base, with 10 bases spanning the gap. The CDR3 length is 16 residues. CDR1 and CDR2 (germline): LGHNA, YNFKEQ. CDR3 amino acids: CASSQDGTLSGNTIYF. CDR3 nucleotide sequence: TGTGCCAGCAGCCAAGATGGGACTCTTTCTGGAAACACCATATATTTT.

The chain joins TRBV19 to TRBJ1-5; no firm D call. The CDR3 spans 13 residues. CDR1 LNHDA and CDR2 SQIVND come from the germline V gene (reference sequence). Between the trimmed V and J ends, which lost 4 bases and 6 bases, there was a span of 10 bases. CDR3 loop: CASSTGDGQPQHF. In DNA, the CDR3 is TGTGCCAGTAGTACGGGAGACGGTCAGCCCCAGCATTTT.

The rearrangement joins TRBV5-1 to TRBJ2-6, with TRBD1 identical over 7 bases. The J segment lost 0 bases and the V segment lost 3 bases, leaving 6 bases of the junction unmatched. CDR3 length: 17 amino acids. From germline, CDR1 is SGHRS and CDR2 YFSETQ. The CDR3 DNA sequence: TGCGCCAGCAGCTCGGGACAGTACCGCTCTGGGGCCAACGTCCTGACTTTC. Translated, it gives CASSSGQYRSGANVLTF.

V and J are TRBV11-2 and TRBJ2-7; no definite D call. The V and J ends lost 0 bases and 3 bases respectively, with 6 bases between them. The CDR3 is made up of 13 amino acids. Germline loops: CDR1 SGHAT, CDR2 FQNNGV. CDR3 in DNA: TGTGCCAGCAGCTTAGACCCTCGCTACGAGCAGTACTTC. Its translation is CASSLDPRYEQYF.

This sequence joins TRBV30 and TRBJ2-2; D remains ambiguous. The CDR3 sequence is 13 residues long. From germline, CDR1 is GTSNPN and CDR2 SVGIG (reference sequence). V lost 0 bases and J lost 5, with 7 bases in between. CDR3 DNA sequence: TGTGCCTGGAGTGTAACCGGGACCGGGGAGCTGTTTTTT. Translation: CAWSVTGTGELFF.

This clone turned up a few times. CDR3 sequence (DNA): TGTGCCAGCAGCTTACGGGGGGGAGGCACAGATACGCAGTATTTT. It specifies CASSLRGGGTDTQYF. This chain links TRBV7-2 with TRBJ2-3; TRBD2 aligns across 8 bases. Germline V gene data show CDR1 as SGHTA and CDR2 as FQGNSA. The CDR3 is made up of 15 amino acids. The J segment lost 1 base and the V segment lost 2 bases, leaving 2 bases of the junction unmatched.

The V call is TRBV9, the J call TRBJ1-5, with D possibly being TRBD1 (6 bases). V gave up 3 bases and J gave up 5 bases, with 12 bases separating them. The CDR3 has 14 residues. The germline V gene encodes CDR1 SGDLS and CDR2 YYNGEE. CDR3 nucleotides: TGTGCCAGCAGCGAGAGACAGGTTGATCAGCCCCAGCATTTT. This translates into CASSERQVDQPQHF.

The CDR3 sequence is CASSPRGGRNGELFF. CDR3 sequence (DNA): TGTGCCAGCAGCCCCCGGGGGGGGAGAAACGGGGAGCTGTTTTTT. The chain is built from TRBV11-1 and TRBJ2-2; 8 nucleotides agree with TRBD2. The CDR3 is made up of 15 amino acids. V shed 5 bases, J shed 7 bases, and the junction held 9 bases outside the gene matches. From germline, CDR1 is SGHAT and CDR2 FQDESV (reference sequence).

The CDR3 bases are TGTGCCAGCAGCTTATGGTCGGGAACGAACACCGGGGAGCTGTTTTTT. It is translated as CASSLWSGTNTGELFF. The chain combines TRBV7-8 with TRBJ2-2, with a possible D match to TRBD2 (5 bases). Germline assignment: CDR1 SGHVS and CDR2 FQNEAQ. The CDR3 has 16 residues. V was cut by 2 bases and J by 0 bases, with 10 bases left in between.

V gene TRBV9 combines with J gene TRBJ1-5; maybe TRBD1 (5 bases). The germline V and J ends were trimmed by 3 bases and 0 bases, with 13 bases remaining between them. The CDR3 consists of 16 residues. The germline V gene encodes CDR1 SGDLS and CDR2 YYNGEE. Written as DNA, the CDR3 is TGTGCCAGCAGCGGGGGGGACGGCTATAGCAATCAGCCCCAGCATTTT. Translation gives CASSGGDGYSNQPQHF.

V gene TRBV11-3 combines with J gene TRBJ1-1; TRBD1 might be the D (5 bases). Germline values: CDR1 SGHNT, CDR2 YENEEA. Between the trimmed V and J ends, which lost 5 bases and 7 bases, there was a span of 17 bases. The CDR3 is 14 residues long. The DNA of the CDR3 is TGTGCCAGCAGCAAGGGCCGGGGGTCTCTTGAAGCTTTCTTT. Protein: CASSKGRGSLEAFF.

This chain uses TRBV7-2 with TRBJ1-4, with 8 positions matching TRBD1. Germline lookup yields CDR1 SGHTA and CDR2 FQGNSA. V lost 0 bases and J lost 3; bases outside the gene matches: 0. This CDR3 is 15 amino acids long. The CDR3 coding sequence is TGTGCCAGCAGCTTAGCGACAGGGGCTAATGAAAAACTGTTTTTT. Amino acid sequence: CASSLATGANEKLFF.

The CDR3 region is CASSATGEGNTEAFF. The CDR3, as DNA: TGTGCCAGCAGCGCCACGGGGGAAGGGAACACTGAAGCTTTCTTT. The rearrangement joins TRBV7-3 to TRBJ1-1; D is perhaps TRBD1 (5 bases). In germline, CDR1 is SGHTA, CDR2 FQGTGA. The CDR3 runs to 15 residues. Trimming left V 5 bases short and J 1 base short, with 14 bases between.

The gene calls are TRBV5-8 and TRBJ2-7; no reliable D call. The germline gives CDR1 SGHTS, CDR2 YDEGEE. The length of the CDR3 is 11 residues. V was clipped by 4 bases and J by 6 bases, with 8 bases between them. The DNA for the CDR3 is TGTGCCAGCAGCCCGTCTACCGAGCAGTACTTC. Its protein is CASSPSTEQYF.

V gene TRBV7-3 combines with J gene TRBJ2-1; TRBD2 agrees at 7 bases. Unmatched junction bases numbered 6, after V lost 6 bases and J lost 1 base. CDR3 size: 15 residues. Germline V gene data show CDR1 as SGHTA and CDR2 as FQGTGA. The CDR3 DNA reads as TGTGCCAGCAGTACCGCAGCGGGATCCTACAATGAGCAGTTCTTC. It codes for CASSTAAGSYNEQFF.

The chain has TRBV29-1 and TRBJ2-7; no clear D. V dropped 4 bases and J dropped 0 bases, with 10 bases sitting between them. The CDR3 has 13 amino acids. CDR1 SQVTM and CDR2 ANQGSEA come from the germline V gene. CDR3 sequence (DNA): TGCAGCGTTGGTTTGGGCGACTCCTACGAGCAGTACTTC. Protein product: CSVGLGDSYEQYF.